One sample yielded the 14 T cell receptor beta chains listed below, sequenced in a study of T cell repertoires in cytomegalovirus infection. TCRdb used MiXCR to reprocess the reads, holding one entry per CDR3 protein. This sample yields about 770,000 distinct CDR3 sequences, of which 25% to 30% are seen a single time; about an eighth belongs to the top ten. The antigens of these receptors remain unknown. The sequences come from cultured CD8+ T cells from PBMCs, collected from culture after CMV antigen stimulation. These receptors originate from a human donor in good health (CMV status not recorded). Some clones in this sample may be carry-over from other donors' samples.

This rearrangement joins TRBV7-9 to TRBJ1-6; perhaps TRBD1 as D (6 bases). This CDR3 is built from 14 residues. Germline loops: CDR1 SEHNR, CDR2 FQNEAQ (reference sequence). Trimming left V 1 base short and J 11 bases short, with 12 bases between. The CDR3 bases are TGTGCCAGCAGCTTAGACTGGACAGCGGCACCCCTCCACTTT. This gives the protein CASSLDWTAAPLHF.

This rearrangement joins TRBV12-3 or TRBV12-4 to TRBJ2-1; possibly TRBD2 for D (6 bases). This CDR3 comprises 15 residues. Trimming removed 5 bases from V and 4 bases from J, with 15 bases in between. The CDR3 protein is CASSNRDSKYNEQFF. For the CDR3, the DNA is TGTGCCAGCAGTAACCGGGACTCAAAATACAATGAGCAGTTCTTC.

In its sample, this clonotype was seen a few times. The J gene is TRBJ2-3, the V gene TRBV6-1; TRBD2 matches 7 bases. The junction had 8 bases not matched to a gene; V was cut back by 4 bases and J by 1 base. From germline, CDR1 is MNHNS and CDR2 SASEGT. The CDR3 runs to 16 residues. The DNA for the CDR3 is TGTGCCAGCAGTGGAAACCGGGAGGAGGGCACAGATACGCAGTATTTT. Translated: CASSGNREEGTDTQYF.

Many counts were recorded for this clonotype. The CDR3 DNA reads TGTGCCAGCAGCTCCAAAGGGGGTGGGAGGAGGGAGACCCAGTACTTC. Translated: CASSSKGGGRRETQYF. The chain combines TRBV7-6 with TRBJ2-5, with D perhaps TRBD1 or TRBD2 (6 bases each). CDR3 length: 16 residues. Trimming took off 4 bases at V and 5 bases at J, with 20 bases between the two ends. The germline gives CDR1 SGHVS, CDR2 FNYEAQ.

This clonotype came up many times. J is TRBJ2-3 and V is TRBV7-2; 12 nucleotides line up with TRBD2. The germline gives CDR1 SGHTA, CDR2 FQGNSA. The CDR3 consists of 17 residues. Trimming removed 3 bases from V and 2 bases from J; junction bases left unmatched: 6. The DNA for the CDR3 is TGTGCCAGCAGCTTCGTACTAGCGGGGGGAATCACAGATACGCAGTATTTT. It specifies CASSFVLAGGITDTQYF.

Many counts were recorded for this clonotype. CDR3 sequence: CASSRYRGGNQPQHF. In DNA form, the CDR3 reads TGTGCCAGCAGCCGATACAGGGGTGGCAATCAGCCCCAGCATTTT. This sequence joins TRBV7-2 and TRBJ1-5; TRBD1 aligns across 7 bases. The CDR3 is 15 amino acids. Trimming at V came to 5 bases and at J to 2 bases, leaving 6 bases not matched to a gene. Germline V CDR1 and CDR2: SGHTA, FQGNSA.

The CDR3 loop is CASSPFPGVGSGYTF. In DNA, the CDR3 is TGTGCCAGCAGTCCTTTCCCCGGGGTCGGAAGTGGCTACACCTTC. The J gene is TRBJ1-2, the V gene TRBV27; D gene uncertain. CDR3 size: 15 residues. Trimming took 5 bases from V and 7 from J, leaving 20 bases between them. CDR1 and CDR2 from the germline V gene are MNHEY and SMNVEV (reference sequence).

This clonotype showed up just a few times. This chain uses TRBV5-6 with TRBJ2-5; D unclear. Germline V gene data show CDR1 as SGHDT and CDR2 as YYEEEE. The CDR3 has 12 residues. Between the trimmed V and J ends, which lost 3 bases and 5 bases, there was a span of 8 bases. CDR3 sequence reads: CASSSLWETQYF. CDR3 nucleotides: TGTGCCAGCAGCTCACTATGGGAGACCCAGTACTTC.

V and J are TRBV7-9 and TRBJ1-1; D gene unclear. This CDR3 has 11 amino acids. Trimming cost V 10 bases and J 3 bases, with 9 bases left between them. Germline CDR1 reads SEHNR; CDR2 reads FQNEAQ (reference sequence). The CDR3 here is CATWADTEAFF. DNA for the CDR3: TGTGCCACTTGGGCGGACACTGAAGCTTTCTTT.

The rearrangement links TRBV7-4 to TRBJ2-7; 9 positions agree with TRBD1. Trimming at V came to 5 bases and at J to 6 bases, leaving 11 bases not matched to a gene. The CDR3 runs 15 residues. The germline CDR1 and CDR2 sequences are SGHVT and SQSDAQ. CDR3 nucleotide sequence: TGTGCCAGCAGCCACCCGGGACAGGGTAATGTCGAGCAGTACTTC. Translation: CASSHPGQGNVEQYF.

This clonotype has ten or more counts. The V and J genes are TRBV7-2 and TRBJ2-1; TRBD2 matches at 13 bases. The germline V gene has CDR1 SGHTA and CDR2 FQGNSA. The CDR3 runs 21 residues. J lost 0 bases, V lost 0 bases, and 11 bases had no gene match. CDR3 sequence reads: CASSLAGFGTSGTDSYNEQFF. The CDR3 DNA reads TGTGCCAGCAGCTTAGCGGGATTCGGGACTAGCGGGACCGACTCCTACAATGAGCAGTTCTTC.

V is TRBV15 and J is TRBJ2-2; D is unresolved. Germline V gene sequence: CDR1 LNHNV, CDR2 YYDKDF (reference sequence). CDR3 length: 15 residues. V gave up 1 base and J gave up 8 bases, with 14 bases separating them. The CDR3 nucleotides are TGTGCCACCAGCAGAGCTTCCCCGAGTTCGGGGGAGCTGTTTTTT. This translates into CATSRASPSSGELFF.

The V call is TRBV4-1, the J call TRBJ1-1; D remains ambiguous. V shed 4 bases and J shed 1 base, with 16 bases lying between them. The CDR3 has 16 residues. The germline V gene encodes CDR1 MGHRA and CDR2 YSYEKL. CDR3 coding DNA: TGCGCCAGCAGCCCACCCGGGTTGGGTTGGAACACTGAAGCTTTCTTT. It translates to CASSPPGLGWNTEAFF.

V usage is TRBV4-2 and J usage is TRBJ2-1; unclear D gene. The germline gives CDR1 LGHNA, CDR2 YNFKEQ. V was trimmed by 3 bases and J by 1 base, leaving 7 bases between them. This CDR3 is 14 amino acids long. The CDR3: CASSHLGSYNEQFF. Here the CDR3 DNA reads TGTGCCAGCAGCCATTTAGGGTCCTACAATGAGCAGTTCTTC.